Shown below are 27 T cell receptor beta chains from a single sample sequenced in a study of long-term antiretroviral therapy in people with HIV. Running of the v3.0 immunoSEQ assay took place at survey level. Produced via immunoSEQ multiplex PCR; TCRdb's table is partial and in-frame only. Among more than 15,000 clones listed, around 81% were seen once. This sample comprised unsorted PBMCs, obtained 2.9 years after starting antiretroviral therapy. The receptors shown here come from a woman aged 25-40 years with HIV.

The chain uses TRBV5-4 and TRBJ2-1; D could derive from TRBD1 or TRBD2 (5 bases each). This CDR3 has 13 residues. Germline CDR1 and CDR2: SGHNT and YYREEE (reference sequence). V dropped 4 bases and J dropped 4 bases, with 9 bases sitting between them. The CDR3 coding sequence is TGTGCCAGCAGCGAGGGACCATACAATGAGCAGTTCTTC. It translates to CASSEGPYNEQFF.

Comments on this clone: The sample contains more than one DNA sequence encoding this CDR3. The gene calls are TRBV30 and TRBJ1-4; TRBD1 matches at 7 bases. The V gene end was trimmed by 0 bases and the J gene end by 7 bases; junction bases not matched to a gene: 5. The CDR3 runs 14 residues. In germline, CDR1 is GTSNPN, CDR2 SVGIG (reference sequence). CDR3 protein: CAWSVQGGGEKLFF. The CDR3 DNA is TGTGCCTGGAGTGTACAAGGGGGCGGTGAAAAACTGTTTTTT.

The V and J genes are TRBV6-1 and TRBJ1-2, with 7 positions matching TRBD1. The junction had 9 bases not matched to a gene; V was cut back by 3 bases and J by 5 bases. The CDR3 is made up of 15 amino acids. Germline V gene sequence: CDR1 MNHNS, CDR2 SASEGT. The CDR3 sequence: CASSEGPGQQYGYTF. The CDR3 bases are TGTGCCAGCAGTGAGGGCCCGGGACAGCAATATGGCTACACCTTC.

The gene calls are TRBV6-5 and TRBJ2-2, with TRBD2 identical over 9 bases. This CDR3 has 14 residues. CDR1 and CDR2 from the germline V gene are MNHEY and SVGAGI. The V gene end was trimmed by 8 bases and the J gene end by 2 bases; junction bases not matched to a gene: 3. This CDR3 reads CASGLARNTGELFF. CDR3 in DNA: TGTGCCAGCGGACTAGCGCGCAACACCGGGGAGCTGTTTTTT.

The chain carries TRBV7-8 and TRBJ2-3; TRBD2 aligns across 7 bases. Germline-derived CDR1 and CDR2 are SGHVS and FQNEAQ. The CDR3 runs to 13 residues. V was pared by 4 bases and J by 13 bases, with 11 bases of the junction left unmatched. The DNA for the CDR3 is TGTGCCAGCAGCTCGACCAATCTAGCGGAGAAGTATTTT. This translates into CASSSTNLAEKYF. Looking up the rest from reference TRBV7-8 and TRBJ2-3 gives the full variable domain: GAGVSQSPRYKVAKRGQDVALRCDPISGHVSLFWYQQALGQGPEFLTYFQNEAQLDKSGLPSDRFFAERPEGSVSTLKIQRTQQEDSAVYLCASSSTNLAEKYFGPGTRLTVL.

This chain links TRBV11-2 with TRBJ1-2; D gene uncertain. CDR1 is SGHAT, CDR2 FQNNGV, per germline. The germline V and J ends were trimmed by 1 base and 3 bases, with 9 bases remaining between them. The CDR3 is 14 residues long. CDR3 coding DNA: TGTGCCAGCAGCTTAGTTGCAGCCGACTATGGCTACACCTTC. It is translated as CASSLVAADYGYTF.

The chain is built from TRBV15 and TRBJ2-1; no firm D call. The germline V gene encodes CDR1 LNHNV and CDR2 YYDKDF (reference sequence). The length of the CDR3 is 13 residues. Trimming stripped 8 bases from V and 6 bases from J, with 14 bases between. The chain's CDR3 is CATAAVIANEQFF. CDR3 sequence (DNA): TGTGCCACCGCGGCAGTAATTGCCAATGAGCAGTTCTTC.

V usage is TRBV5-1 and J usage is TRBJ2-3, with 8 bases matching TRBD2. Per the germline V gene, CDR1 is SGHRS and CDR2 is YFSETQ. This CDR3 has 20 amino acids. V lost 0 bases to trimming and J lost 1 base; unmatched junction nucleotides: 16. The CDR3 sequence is CASSLARGSGAQRGTDTQYF. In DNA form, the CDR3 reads TGCGCCAGCAGCTTGGCCAGGGGTAGCGGGGCTCAACGGGGCACAGATACGCAGTATTTT.

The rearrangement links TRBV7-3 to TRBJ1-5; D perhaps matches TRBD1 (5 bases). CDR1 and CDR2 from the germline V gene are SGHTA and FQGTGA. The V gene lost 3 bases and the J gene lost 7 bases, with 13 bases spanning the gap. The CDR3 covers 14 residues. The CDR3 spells CASSLGVGGQPQHF. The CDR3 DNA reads TGTGCCAGCAGCTTGGGTGTGGGGGGACAGCCCCAGCATTTT. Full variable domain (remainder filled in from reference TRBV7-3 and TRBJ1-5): GAGVSQTPSNKVTEKGKYVELRCDPISGHTALYWYRQSLGQGPEFLIYFQGTGAADDSGLPNDRFFAVRPEGSVSTLKIQRTERGDSAVYLCASSLGVGGQPQHFGDGTRLSIL.

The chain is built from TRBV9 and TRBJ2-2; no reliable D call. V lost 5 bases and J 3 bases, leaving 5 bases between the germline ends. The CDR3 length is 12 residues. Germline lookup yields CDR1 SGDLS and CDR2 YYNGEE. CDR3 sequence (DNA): TGTGCCAGCAGTCCGGACACCGGGGAGCTGTTTTTT. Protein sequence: CASSPDTGELFF. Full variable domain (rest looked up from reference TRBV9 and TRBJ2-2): DSGVTQTPKHLITATGQRVTLRCSPRSGDLSVYWYQQSLDQGLQFLIQYYNGEERAKGNILERFSAQQFPDLHSELNLSSLELGDSALYFCASSPDTGELFFGEGSRLTVL.

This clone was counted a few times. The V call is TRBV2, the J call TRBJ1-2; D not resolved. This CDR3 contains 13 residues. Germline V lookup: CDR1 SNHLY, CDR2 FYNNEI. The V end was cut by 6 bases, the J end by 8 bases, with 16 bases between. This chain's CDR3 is CASRLRAPGGYTF. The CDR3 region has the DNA TGTGCCAGCAGGCTCCGGGCCCCTGGGGGCTACACCTTC.

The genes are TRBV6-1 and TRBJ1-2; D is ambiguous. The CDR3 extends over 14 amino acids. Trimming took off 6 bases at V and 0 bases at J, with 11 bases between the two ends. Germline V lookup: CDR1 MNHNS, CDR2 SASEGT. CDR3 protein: CASSQRTPNYGYTF. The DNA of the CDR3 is TGTGCCAGCAGCCAACGCACGCCTAACTATGGCTACACCTTC.

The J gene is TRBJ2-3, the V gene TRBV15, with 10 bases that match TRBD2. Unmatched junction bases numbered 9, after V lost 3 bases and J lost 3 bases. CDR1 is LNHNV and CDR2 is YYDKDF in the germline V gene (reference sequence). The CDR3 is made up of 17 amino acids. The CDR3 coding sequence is TGTGCCACCAGCAGGCGTTTAAGCGGGGGGGTGACAGATACGCAGTATTTT. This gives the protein CATSRRLSGGVTDTQYF.

The CDR3 sequence is CASSPSWGSDEQYV. CDR3 nucleotides: TGTGCCAGCAGCCCAAGTTGGGGGTCAGACGAGCAGTACGTC. This chain uses TRBV5-6 with TRBJ2-7; the D call may be TRBD1 or TRBD2 (5 bases each). CDR1 is SGHDT and CDR2 is YYEEEE in the germline V gene. The CDR3 is 14 residues long. V dropped 4 bases and J dropped 5 bases, with 16 bases sitting between them.

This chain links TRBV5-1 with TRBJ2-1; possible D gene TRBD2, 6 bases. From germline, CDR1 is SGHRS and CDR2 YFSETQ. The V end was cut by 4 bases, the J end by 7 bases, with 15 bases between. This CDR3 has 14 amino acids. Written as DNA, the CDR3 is TGCGCCAGCAGCCTGAGGACGGGGAGGAATGAGCAGTTCTTC. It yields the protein CASSLRTGRNEQFF. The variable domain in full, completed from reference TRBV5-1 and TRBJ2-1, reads KAGVTQTPRYLIKTRGQQVTLSCSPISGHRSVSWYQQTPGQGLQFLFEYFSETQRNKGNFPGRFSGRQFSNSRSEMNVSTLELGDSALYLCASSLRTGRNEQFFGPGTRLTVL.

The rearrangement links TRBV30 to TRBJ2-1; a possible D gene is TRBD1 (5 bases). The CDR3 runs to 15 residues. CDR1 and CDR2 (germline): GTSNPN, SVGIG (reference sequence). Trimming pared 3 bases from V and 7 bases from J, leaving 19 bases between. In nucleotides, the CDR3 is TGTGCCTGGAGAGTAACAGGCCGGGTTTGGAATGAGCAGTTCTTC. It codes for CAWRVTGRVWNEQFF. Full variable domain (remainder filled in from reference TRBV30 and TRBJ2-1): SQTIHQWPATLVQPVGSPLSLECTVEGTSNPNLYWYRQAAGRGLQLLFYSVGIGQISSEVPQNLSASRPQDRQFILSSKKLLLSDSGFYLCAWRVTGRVWNEQFFGPGTRLTVL.

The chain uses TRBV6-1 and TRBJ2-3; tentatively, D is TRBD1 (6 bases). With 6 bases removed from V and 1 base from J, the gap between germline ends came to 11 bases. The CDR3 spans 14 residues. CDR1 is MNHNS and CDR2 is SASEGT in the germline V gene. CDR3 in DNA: TGTGCCAGCAGCCCGAGACAGGGCACAGATACGCAGTATTTT. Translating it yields CASSPRQGTDTQYF.

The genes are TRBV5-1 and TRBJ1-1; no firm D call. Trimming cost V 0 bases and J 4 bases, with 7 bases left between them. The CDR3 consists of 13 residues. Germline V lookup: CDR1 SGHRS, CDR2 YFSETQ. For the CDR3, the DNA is TGCGCCAGCAGCTTGGCGTCAGGCACTGAAGCTTTCTTT. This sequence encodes CASSLASGTEAFF.

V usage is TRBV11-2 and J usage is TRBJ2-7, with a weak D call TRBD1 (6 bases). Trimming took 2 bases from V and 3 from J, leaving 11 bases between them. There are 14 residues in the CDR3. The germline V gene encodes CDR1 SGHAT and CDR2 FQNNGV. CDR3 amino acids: CASSLRGQRYEQYV. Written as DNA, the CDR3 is TGTGCCAGCAGCTTACGTGGACAGCGCTACGAGCAGTACGTC.

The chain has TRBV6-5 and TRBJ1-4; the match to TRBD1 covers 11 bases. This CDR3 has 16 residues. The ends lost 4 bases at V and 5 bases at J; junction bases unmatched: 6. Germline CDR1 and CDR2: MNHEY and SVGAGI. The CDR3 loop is CASSLGQGGGNEKLFF. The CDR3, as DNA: TGTGCCAGCAGTTTGGGACAGGGGGGAGGAAATGAAAAACTGTTTTTT.

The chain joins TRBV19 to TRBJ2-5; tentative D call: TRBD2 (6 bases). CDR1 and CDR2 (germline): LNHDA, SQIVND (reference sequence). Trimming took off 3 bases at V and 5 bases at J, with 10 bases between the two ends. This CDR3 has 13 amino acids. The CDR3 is CASSIGGVETQYF. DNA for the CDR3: TGTGCCAGTAGTATCGGAGGGGTTGAGACCCAGTACTTC.

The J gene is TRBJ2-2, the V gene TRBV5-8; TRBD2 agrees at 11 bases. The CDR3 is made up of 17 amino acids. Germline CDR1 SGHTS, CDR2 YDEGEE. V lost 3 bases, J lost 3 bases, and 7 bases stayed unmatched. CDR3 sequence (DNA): TGTGCCAGCAGCTCGTCCACTAGCGGGGGATACACCGGGGAGCTGTTTTTT. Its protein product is CASSSSTSGGYTGELFF.

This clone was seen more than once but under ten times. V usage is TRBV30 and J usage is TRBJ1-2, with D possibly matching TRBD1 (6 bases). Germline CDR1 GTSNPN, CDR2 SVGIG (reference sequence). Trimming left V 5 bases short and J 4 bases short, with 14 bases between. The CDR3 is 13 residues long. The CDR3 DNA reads TGTGCCTGGGCCACAGGGTCCCTCTATGGCTACACCTTC. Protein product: CAWATGSLYGYTF.

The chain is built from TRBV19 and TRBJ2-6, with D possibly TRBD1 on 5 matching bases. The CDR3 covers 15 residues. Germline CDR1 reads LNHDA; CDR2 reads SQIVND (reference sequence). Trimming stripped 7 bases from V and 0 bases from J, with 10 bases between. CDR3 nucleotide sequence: TGTGCCAGTATGAGACAGAGCTCTGGGGCCAACGTCCTGACTTTC. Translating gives CASMRQSSGANVLTF.

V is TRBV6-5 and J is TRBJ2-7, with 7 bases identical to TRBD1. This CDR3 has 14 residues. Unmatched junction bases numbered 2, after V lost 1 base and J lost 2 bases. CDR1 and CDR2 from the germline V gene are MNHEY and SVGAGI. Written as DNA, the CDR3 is TGTGCCAGCAGTTACTGGCAGGGGGCCTACGAGCAGTACTTC. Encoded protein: CASSYWQGAYEQYF.

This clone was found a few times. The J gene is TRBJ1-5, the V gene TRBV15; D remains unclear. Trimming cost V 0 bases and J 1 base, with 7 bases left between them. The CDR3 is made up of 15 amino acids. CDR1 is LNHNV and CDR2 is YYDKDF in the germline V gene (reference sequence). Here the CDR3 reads CATSRDPGSNQPQHF. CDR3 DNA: TGTGCCACCAGCAGAGATCCCGGAAGCAATCAGCCCCAGCATTTT.

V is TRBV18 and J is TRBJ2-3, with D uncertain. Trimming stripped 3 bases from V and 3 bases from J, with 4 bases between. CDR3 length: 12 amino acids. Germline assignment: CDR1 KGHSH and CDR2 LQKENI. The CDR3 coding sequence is TGTGCCAGCTCACCGGAGACAGATACGCAGTATTTT. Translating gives CASSPETDTQYF.